This T cell receptor (beta chain) was observed in a study of blood T cell repertoires in COVID-19. Study in general: Nucleic acid was either cDNA or gDNA, and it came from T cells, B-cell-depleted T cells, or PBMCs.

The CDR3 extends over 14 amino acids. CDR1 is GTSNPN and CDR2 is SVGIG in the germline V gene (reference sequence). The junction had 8 bases not matched to a gene; V was cut back by 3 bases and J by 8 bases. All enrollees were roughly 18 to 89 years old and from about 25 US areas. The protocol was immunoSEQ multiplex PCR, while the TCRdb copy is restricted to in-frame clones and leaves out a portion. The sample contains 45,000 to 60,000 clones, more than 75% of which appear only once. Sequenced: PBMCs or T cells enriched from blood (not recorded which). This sequence originates from a woman aged 45 to 65 with acute COVID-19. The chain uses TRBV30 and TRBJ2-1; 9 nucleotides agree with TRBD2. The CDR3 loop reads CAWRSAGGPYEQFF. The CDR3 coding sequence is TGTGCCTGGAGATCGGCGGGGGGGCCATATGAGCAGTTCTTC.